This entry lists 8 T cell receptor beta chains sequenced from one sample in a study. The protocol was immunoSEQ multiplex PCR, while the TCRdb copy is restricted to in-frame clones and leaves out a portion. The sample has around 50,000 clones; 90% to 95% are singletons. Input material: PBMCs. These receptors came from a man in his forties or fifties with rheumatoid arthritis.

V usage is TRBV12-3 or TRBV12-4 and J usage is TRBJ1-6; weak D call: TRBD1 (6 bases). Deletions cut 10 bases from V and 7 bases from J, with 14 bases between. This CDR3 contains 13 residues. The CDR3 reads CATRGGRNSPLHF. The CDR3 DNA sequence: TGTGCCACCCGGGGGGGCAGGAATTCACCCCTCCACTTT.

The rearrangement joins TRBV18 to TRBJ2-5; D perhaps matches TRBD1 (6 bases). CDR1 and CDR2 (germline): KGHSH, LQKENI. Trimming cost V 1 base and J 5 bases, with 14 bases left between them. CDR3 length equals 15 residues. The CDR3 protein is CASSPRQGGRETQYF. The CDR3 coding sequence is TGTGCCAGCTCACCACGGCAAGGGGGACGGGAGACCCAGTACTTC.

V gene TRBV25-1 combines with J gene TRBJ1-5; no clear D gene. Germline V lookup: CDR1 MGHDK, CDR2 SYGVNS. The germline V and J ends were trimmed by 1 base and 0 bases, with 13 bases remaining between them. This CDR3 has 17 amino acids. The CDR3: CASSESYSDNSNQPQHF. The CDR3 DNA is TGTGCCAGCAGTGAATCGTACAGCGATAATAGCAATCAGCCCCAGCATTTT.

This clone was recorded a few times. The chain has TRBV10-3 and TRBJ2-7; a possible D gene is TRBD1 (6 bases). The CDR3 is made up of 14 amino acids. V was clipped by 5 bases and J by 1 base, with 12 bases between them. Germline V gives CDR1 ENHRY, CDR2 SYGVKD. The CDR3 reads CAISPTGGSYEQYF. The CDR3 DNA reads as TGTGCCATCAGTCCGACAGGAGGATCCTACGAGCAGTACTTC.

V gene TRBV7-8 combines with J gene TRBJ2-7; either TRBD1 or TRBD2 may fit D (5 bases each). This CDR3 has 14 amino acids. CDR1 SGHVS and CDR2 FQNEAQ come from the germline V gene. V dropped 2 bases and J dropped 3 bases, with 11 bases sitting between them. CDR3 sequence reads: CASSLSGTNYEQYF. The CDR3 DNA reads as TGTGCCAGCAGCTTATCGGGGACCAACTACGAGCAGTACTTC.

The sample holds one count of this clone. This chain joins TRBV7-3 and TRBJ2-3; no clear D. The V end lost 4 bases, the J end lost 0 bases, and 8 bases lay between the germline ends. Germline V lookup: CDR1 SGHTA, CDR2 FQGTGA. The CDR3 has 14 residues. The CDR3 region is CASSYDGSTDTQYF. The CDR3 DNA follows: TGTGCCAGCAGCTACGACGGTAGCACAGATACGCAGTATTTT.

This chain connects TRBV29-1 to TRBJ1-2; the D is unclear. This CDR3 comprises 13 residues. In germline, CDR1 is SQVTM, CDR2 ANQGSEA. V shed 2 bases and J shed 1 base, with 8 bases lying between them. CDR3 sequence: CSVEIRVNYGYTF. The CDR3 DNA reads TGCAGCGTTGAAATCCGTGTTAACTATGGCTACACCTTC.

The V gene is TRBV28, the J gene TRBJ1-3; TRBD1 agrees at 7 bases. Germline CDR1 and CDR2: MDHEN and SYDVKM. The CDR3 has 16 residues. After removal of 5 bases from V and 0 bases from J, the junction contained 7 bases not matched to a gene. DNA of the CDR3: TGTGCCAGCAGTACGGGACAGCTACTCTCTGGAAACACCATATATTTT. Protein: CASSTGQLLSGNTIYF.